The entry that follows covers one T cell receptor beta chain sequence. The sample comes from a study of blood T cell repertoires in COVID-19. Background on the study: The samples span acute and convalescent COVID-19 from the United States, Italy and Spain. The analysed material was cDNA or gDNA that came from T cells, B-cell-depleted T cells, or PBMCs.

In germline, CDR1 is LGHNA, CDR2 YSLEER. This CDR3 is 14 amino acids long. J was trimmed by 6 bases and V by 8 bases; bases with no gene match: 6. In the authors' workflow: It was from reference gene primer amplification that nucleated cell counts were estimated. Some clones are missing from TCRdb's copy, which holds only in-frame ones; the method was immunoSEQ multiplex PCR. Clonal size and the V and J genes are those of that table, whereas D and trimming came from the DNA. Here the sample spans about 39,000 clones, roughly 90% being singletons. The sequence came from a man aged 50 to 60 with active COVID-19. The genes are TRBV4-3 and TRBJ2-2; 10 nucleotides match TRBD1. Input material: peripheral blood. The CDR3 reads CASSTGGEAGELFF. The DNA for the CDR3 is TGCGCCAGCTCGACAGGGGGCGAGGCCGGGGAGCTGTTTTTT.